A single sample is the source of the 4 T cell receptor beta chains below, sequenced in a study of blood T cell repertoires in COVID-19. This table comes from immunoSEQ multiplex PCR, and its TCRdb copy is limited to in-frame clones, with some not included. The sample lists about 150,000 clones, approximately 80% occurring once. The material sequenced was peripheral blood. The receptors were sampled from a woman aged 45-65 years with acute or convalescent COVID-19.

The chain joins TRBV28 to TRBJ1-2; possible D gene TRBD1, 5 bases. With 1 base removed from V and 2 bases from J, the gap between germline ends came to 17 bases. The CDR3 consists of 17 residues. Germline CDR1 is MDHEN and CDR2 is SYDVKM. The CDR3 DNA reads as TGTGCCAGCAGTTTATTAGCCAACGTGGGGGGGAACTATGGCTACACCTTC. Its protein product is CASSLLANVGGNYGYTF.

J is TRBJ2-7 and V is TRBV6-1; no reliable D call. CDR3 length equals 12 residues. Germline assignment: CDR1 MNHNS and CDR2 SASEGT. V gave up 1 base and J gave up 3 bases, with 4 bases separating them. CDR3 nucleotides: TGTGCCAGCAGTGAAGACATCTACGAGCAGTACTTC. Protein product: CASSEDIYEQYF.

CDR3 sequence reads: CASSGGVSESYNEQFF. In DNA, the CDR3 is TGTGCCAGCAGTGGGGGGGTTAGCGAGAGTTACAATGAGCAGTTCTTC. The V and J genes are TRBV27 and TRBJ2-1; TRBD2 agrees at 7 bases. The CDR3 has 16 amino acids. The V and J ends lost 5 bases and 4 bases, in that order; junction bases with no gene match: 11. Germline V gene lookup returns CDR1 MNHEY and CDR2 SMNVEV (reference sequence).

V gene TRBV2 combines with J gene TRBJ1-1; D unresolved. Deletions cut 4 bases from V and 0 bases from J, with 6 bases between. The CDR3 covers 13 residues. Germline assignment: CDR1 SNHLY and CDR2 FYNNEI. In nucleotides, the CDR3 is TGTGCCAGCAGTGTCGGGATGAACACTGAAGCTTTCTTT. Protein sequence: CASSVGMNTEAFF.